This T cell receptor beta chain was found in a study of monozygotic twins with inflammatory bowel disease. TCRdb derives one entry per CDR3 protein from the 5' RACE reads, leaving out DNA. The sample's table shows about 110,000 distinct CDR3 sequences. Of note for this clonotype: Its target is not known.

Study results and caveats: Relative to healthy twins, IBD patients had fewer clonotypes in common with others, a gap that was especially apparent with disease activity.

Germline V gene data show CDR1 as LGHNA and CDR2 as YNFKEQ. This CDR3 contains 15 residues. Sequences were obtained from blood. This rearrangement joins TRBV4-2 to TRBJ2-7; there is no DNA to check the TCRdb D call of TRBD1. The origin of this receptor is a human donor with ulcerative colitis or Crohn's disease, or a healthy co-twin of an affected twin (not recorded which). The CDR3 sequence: CASSQPGLSSYEQYF.